A selection of T cell receptor beta chains follows, all from one sample in a study of T cells of healthy individuals. TCRdb reprocessed the 5' RACE reads with MiXCR, giving one entry per CDR3 protein. Of 95,000 to 100,000 distinct CDR3 sequences detected, approximately 16% appear once; the ten largest clones hold approximately 5.7%. These receptors came from a human donor in good health. The conserved cysteine and the conserved F or W are not part of the CDR3 here.

V: TRBV6-1; J: TRBJ2-1; CDR3: ASSESGGSYNEQF
V: TRBV28; J: TRBJ2-7; CDR3: ASSLDSGTGYEQY
V: TRBV7-2; J: TRBJ2-5; CDR3: ASSFETQY
V: TRBV27; J: TRBJ2-3; CDR3: ASSSLAGGLDTQY
V: TRBV7-8; J: TRBJ2-1; CDR3: ASSLAVDEQF
V: TRBV10-3; J: TRBJ1-6; CDR3: AISDGPINSPLH
V: TRBV11-2; J: TRBJ2-3; CDR3: ASSLWAPSPKTQY
V: TRBV30; J: TRBJ1-5; CDR3: AWSVRGTGVQH
V: TRBV4-1; J: TRBJ1-4; CDR3: ASSQLNSEKLF
V: TRBV20-1; J: TRBJ2-7; CDR3: SASTGPGGFREQY
V: TRBV15; J: TRBJ2-2; CDR3: ATSRQSSTGELF
V: TRBV27; J: TRBJ2-5; CDR3: ASQSGVFETQY
V: TRBV2; J: TRBJ1-5; CDR3: ASSRQVSNQPQH
V: TRBV9; J: TRBJ1-5; CDR3: ASSVGSNQPQH
V: TRBV7-9; J: TRBJ1-1; CDR3: ASSEWELTEAF
V: TRBV11-2; J: TRBJ2-2; CDR3: ASSSILRAANTGELF
V: TRBV25-1; J: TRBJ2-1; CDR3: ASSELAGDYNEQF
V: TRBV12-3/TRBV12-4; J: TRBJ2-1; CDR3: ASSLKAGGGFVQF
V: TRBV29-1; J: TRBJ2-1; CDR3: SVDRLAGGRQRDEQF
V: TRBV29-1; J: TRBJ1-2; CDR3: SVVRTGSSGYT
V: TRBV28; J: TRBJ1-3; CDR3: ASSLVTGLTGNTIY
V: TRBV19; J: TRBJ2-1; CDR3: ASSTRRAISDEQF
V: TRBV4-3; J: TRBJ2-2; CDR3: ASSRNGELF
V: TRBV20-1; J: TRBJ2-7; CDR3: SARDRRGNNEQY
V: TRBV28; J: TRBJ2-7; CDR3: ASSLYNYEQY
V: TRBV7-2; J: TRBJ2-3; CDR3: ASVRGETDTQY
V: TRBV7-2; J: TRBJ1-2; CDR3: ASSLGEGSGYN
V: TRBV27; J: TRBJ1-1; CDR3: ASSHGSGGAF
V: TRBV5-1; J: TRBJ2-5; CDR3: TSSLRGGETQY
V: TRBV4-1; J: TRBJ1-5; CDR3: ASSHPPLSEPQH
V: TRBV6-4; J: TRBJ2-2; CDR3: ASSEGTGELF
V: TRBV20-1; J: TRBJ2-7; CDR3: SGILAGNREQY
V: TRBV5-6; J: TRBJ2-3; CDR3: ASSHDGISTDTQY
V: TRBV18; J: TRBJ2-3; CDR3: ASSPPAVTDTQY
V: TRBV25-1; J: TRBJ1-6; CDR3: ASRKGPSSPLH
V: TRBV6-5; J: TRBJ2-7; CDR3: ASSPGEGGRHGEQY
V: TRBV6-2/TRBV6-3; J: TRBJ1-5; CDR3: ASSYSTAGSQPQH
V: TRBV4-2; J: TRBJ1-2; CDR3: ASSQARQGYGYT
V: TRBV6-1; J: TRBJ2-7; CDR3: ASSRVGEQY
V: TRBV2; J: TRBJ1-5; CDR3: ASSPTDAFNQPQH